A selection of T cell receptor beta chains follows, all from one sample in a study of beta chain features in type 1 diabetes. TCRdb keeps only in-frame clones here, not all; method: immunoSEQ multiplex PCR. The table lists under 250,000 clones, roughly a tenth of them singletons. The sample was central memory CD4+ T cells from blood. These receptors all stem from a man between 18 and 35 years old in good health. Both conserved end residues are part of each CDR3. A D gene is named only where the DNA matches it firmly. Clone size is not always given. Where it is, it says once, few, many or a class for expanded clones.

j_call: TRBJ2-3
clone_size: many
d_call: -
v_call: TRBV7-8
cdr3_aa: CASSSRPRGDTQYF
cdr3_nt: TGTGCCAGCAGCTCCAGACCTAGGGGCGATACGCAGTATTTT

j_call: TRBJ2-7
clone_size: -
d_call: -
v_call: TRBV4-2
cdr3_aa: CASSQEVVGQYEQYF
cdr3_nt: TGTGCCAGCAGCCAAGAAGTGGTAGGGCAATACGAGCAGTACTTC

j_call: TRBJ2-3
clone_size: -
d_call: -
v_call: TRBV5-1
cdr3_aa: CASSLTGFSTDTQYF
cdr3_nt: TGCGCCAGCAGCTTGACGGGATTTAGCACAGATACGCAGTATTTT

j_call: TRBJ2-7
clone_size: many
d_call: TRBD2
v_call: TRBV5-4
cdr3_aa: CASSLASGGRFYEQYF
cdr3_nt: TGTGCCAGCAGCTTAGCTAGCGGGGGACGCTTCTACGAGCAGTACTTC

j_call: TRBJ2-5
clone_size: -
d_call: -
v_call: TRBV18
cdr3_aa: CASSPPSDQETQYF
cdr3_nt: TGTGCCAGCTCACCACCCTCAGATCAAGAGACCCAGTACTTC

j_call: TRBJ1-5
clone_size: once
d_call: -
v_call: TRBV27
cdr3_aa: CASSAGRRISPQHF
cdr3_nt: TGTGCCAGCAGCGCAGGGAGGAGGATCAGCCCCCAGCATTTT

j_call: TRBJ2-5
clone_size: few
d_call: TRBD2
v_call: TRBV7-2
cdr3_aa: CASSVTSGRASETQYF
cdr3_nt: TGTGCCAGCAGCGTGACTAGCGGGAGGGCCTCAGAGACCCAGTACTTC

j_call: TRBJ2-3
clone_size: -
d_call: TRBD1
v_call: TRBV6-6
cdr3_aa: CASSPRPGTGDDTQYF
cdr3_nt: TGTGCCAGCAGTCCGCGTCCCGGGACAGGGGACGATACGCAGTATTTT

j_call: TRBJ2-5
clone_size: -
d_call: -
v_call: TRBV28
cdr3_aa: CARARSNRGMVKDF
cdr3_nt: TGTGCCAGAGCCCGCTCTAACCGGGGGATGGTCAAAGACTTC

j_call: TRBJ2-4
clone_size: -
d_call: -
v_call: TRBV5-1
cdr3_aa: CASSLTTPGIQYF
cdr3_nt: TGCGCCAGCAGCCTGACTACCCCAGGCATTCAGTACTTC

j_call: TRBJ2-1
clone_size: -
d_call: -
v_call: TRBV5-6
cdr3_aa: CASSLQDNEQFF
cdr3_nt: TGTGCCAGCAGCTTGCAGGACAATGAGCAGTTCTTC

j_call: TRBJ2-1
clone_size: -
d_call: TRBD2
v_call: TRBV11-2
cdr3_aa: CASSLWLAGTYNEQFF
cdr3_nt: TGTGCCAGCAGCTTATGGCTAGCGGGAACCTACAATGAGCAGTTCTTC

j_call: TRBJ2-7
clone_size: few
d_call: -
v_call: TRBV19
cdr3_aa: CASSTPSRHEQYF
cdr3_nt: TGTGCCAGTAGTACCCCCAGCCGCCACGAGCAGTACTTC

j_call: TRBJ2-3
clone_size: few
d_call: -
v_call: TRBV7-9
cdr3_aa: CAALAAGADTQYF
cdr3_nt: TGTGCCGCACTAGCCGCCGGGGCAGATACGCAGTATTTT

j_call: TRBJ2-7
clone_size: -
d_call: TRBD2
v_call: TRBV30
cdr3_aa: CAWSSGLAGMLSYEQYF
cdr3_nt: TGTGCCTGGAGTTCTGGACTAGCGGGAATGCTCTCCTACGAGCAGTACTTC

j_call: TRBJ2-7
clone_size: few
d_call: -
v_call: TRBV21-1
cdr3_aa: CASSNHGTEPSEQYF
cdr3_nt: TGTGCCAGCAGCAATCACGGGACAGAACCGTCCGAGCAGTACTTC